The clone carrying this TCR beta chain was observed many times. Its target is unknown. V shed 0 bases and J shed 4 bases, with 11 bases lying between them. This CDR3 has 16 amino acids. Germline V gene lookup returns CDR1 SGDLS and CDR2 YYNGEE. This record belongs to a study of CD8 T cells in ankylosing spondylitis. Study-wide points: In ankylosing spondylitis blood, a motif of roughly 8 highly homologous TCR beta variants appeared characteristic.

Each CDR3 protein is one row after TCRdb ran MiXCR on the 5' RACE reads. The sample has over 75,000 distinct CDR3 sequences, about 9% seen once. The sequence was obtained from a male donor with ankylosing spondylitis or in good health (not recorded which). The chain has TRBV9 and TRBJ1-6; D might be TRBD1 (5 bases). Sample: blood, either unsorted or a sorted T cell fraction (not recorded which). CDR3 residues: CASSVGQNSYNSPLHF. CDR3 in DNA: TGTGCCAGCAGCGTAGGACAGAATTCTTATAATTCACCCCTCCACTTT.